These T cell receptor beta chains were read from a single sample in a study of response to subunit inactivated influenza vaccine. In TCRdb, the RT-PCR reads were re-called with MiXCR into one record per CDR3 protein. The sample has roughly 670,000 distinct CDR3 sequences, around 13% seen once. Sequenced material: PBMCs from blood, taken roughly 15 days before vaccination. Receptor source: a man aged 50 to 59 who received an inactivated influenza vaccine. The conserved cysteine and the conserved F or W are not part of the CDR3 here. Each record gives: J gene, V gene, CDR3 protein.

j_gene: TRBJ2-3
v_gene: TRBV12-3/TRBV12-4
CDR3aa: ASSPTVSGSWDTQY

j_gene: TRBJ2-7
v_gene: TRBV12-3/TRBV12-4
CDR3aa: ASRWGTREGYEQY

j_gene: TRBJ2-1
v_gene: TRBV28
CDR3aa: ASSLPTGVRGARF

j_gene: TRBJ2-1
v_gene: TRBV20-1
CDR3aa: SARPPTLNNEQF

j_gene: TRBJ2-1
v_gene: TRBV20-1
CDR3aa: SAREGTSGTREQF

j_gene: TRBJ2-7
v_gene: TRBV4-3
CDR3aa: ASSQGQSYYEQY

j_gene: TRBJ2-7
v_gene: TRBV12-3/TRBV12-4
CDR3aa: ASSPHLNKQY

j_gene: TRBJ1-1
v_gene: TRBV12-3/TRBV12-4
CDR3aa: ASSYGTVEAF

j_gene: TRBJ2-2
v_gene: TRBV11-1
CDR3aa: ASSLAAGGPPLHTGELF

j_gene: TRBJ2-7
v_gene: TRBV27
CDR3aa: ASTMTGAGKLASHEQY

j_gene: TRBJ2-7
v_gene: TRBV28
CDR3aa: ASSFGTRTYEQY

j_gene: TRBJ1-5
v_gene: TRBV12-3/TRBV12-4
CDR3aa: ASTQQGAFRQPQH

j_gene: TRBJ1-1
v_gene: TRBV2
CDR3aa: ASGYDARGQTFAEAF

j_gene: TRBJ2-7
v_gene: TRBV6-2/TRBV6-3
CDR3aa: ASSYRAYEQY

j_gene: TRBJ2-5
v_gene: TRBV9
CDR3aa: ASSEGAWETQY

j_gene: TRBJ1-5
v_gene: TRBV20-1
CDR3aa: SAQDRGNNQPQH

j_gene: TRBJ1-1
v_gene: TRBV10-1
CDR3aa: ASSDTAGNAEAF

j_gene: TRBJ2-1
v_gene: TRBV12-3/TRBV12-4
CDR3aa: ATLPRTSNNEQF

j_gene: TRBJ1-1
v_gene: TRBV18
CDR3aa: ASSPQTNTEAF

j_gene: TRBJ2-7
v_gene: TRBV7-2
CDR3aa: ASSWSVSGTGSYEQY

j_gene: TRBJ2-7
v_gene: TRBV3-1
CDR3aa: ASSQAGGSYEQY

j_gene: TRBJ2-1
v_gene: TRBV6-2/TRBV6-3
CDR3aa: ASSYLRGSSYNEQF

j_gene: TRBJ2-2
v_gene: TRBV5-5
CDR3aa: ASSSGSYGNTGELF